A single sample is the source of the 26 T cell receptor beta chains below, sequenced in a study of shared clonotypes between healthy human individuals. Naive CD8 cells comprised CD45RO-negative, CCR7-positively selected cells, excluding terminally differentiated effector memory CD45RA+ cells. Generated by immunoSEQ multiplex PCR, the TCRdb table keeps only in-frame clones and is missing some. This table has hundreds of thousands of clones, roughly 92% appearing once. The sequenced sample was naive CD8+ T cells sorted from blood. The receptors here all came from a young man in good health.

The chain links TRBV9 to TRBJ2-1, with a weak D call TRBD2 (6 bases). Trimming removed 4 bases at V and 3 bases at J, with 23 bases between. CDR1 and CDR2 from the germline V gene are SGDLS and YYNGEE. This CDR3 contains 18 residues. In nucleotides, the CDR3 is TGTGCCAGCAGCCCCCAGACCGTTGCGCACGGGAGCTACAATGAGCAGTTCTTC. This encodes CASSPQTVAHGSYNEQFF.

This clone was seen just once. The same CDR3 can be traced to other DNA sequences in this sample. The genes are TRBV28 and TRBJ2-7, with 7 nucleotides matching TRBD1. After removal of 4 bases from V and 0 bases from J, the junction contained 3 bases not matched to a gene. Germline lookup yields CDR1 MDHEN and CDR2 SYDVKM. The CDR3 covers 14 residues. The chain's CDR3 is CASSWTGSSYEQYF. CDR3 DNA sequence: TGTGCCAGCAGTTGGACAGGAAGCTCCTACGAGCAGTACTTC.

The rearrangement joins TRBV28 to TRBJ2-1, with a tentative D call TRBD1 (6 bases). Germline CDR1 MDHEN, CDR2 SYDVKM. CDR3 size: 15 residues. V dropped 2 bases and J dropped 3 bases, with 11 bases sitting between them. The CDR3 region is CASSLGGAVYNEQFF. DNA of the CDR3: TGTGCCAGCAGTTTAGGGGGCGCGGTCTACAATGAGCAGTTCTTC.

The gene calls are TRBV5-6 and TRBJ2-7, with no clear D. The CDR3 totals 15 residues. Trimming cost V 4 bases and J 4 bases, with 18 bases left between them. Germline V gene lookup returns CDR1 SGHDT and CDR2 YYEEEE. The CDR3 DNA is TGTGCCAGCAGCCCTGCCGGTGGGTCTCGATACGAGCAGTACTTC. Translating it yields CASSPAGGSRYEQYF.

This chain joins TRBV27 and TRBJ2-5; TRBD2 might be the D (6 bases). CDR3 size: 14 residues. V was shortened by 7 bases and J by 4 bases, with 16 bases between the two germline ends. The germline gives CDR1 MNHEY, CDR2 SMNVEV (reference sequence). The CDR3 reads CASTTLGGRETQYF. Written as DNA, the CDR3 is TGTGCCAGCACCACCCTTGGGGGGAGAGAGACCCAGTACTTC.

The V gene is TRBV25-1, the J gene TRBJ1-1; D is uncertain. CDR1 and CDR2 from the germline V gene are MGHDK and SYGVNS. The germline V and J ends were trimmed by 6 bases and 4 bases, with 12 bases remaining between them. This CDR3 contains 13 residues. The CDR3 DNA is TGTGCCAGCAGCGAGGGAGGGAGCACTGAAGCTTTCTTT. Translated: CASSEGGSTEAFF.

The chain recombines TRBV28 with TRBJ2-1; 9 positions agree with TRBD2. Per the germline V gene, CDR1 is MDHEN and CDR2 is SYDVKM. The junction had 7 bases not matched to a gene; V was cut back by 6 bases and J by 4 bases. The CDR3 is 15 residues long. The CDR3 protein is CASRSGTSIYNEQFF. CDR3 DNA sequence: TGTGCCAGCAGATCGGGGACTAGCATATACAATGAGCAGTTCTTC.

The CDR3 is CASSSSVRPGNTEAFF. The DNA for the CDR3 is TGTGCCAGCAGTTCATCGGTGCGCCCAGGGAACACTGAAGCTTTCTTT. V gene TRBV6-6 combines with J gene TRBJ1-1; no clear D gene. Trimming pared 4 bases from V and 1 base from J, leaving 16 bases between. The CDR3 contains 16 residues. The germline CDR1 and CDR2 sequences are MNHNY and SVGAGI (reference sequence).

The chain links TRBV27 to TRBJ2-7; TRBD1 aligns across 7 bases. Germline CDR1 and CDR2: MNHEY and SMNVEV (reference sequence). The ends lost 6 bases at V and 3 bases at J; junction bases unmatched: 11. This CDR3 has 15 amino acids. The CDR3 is CASSQTGNPHYEQYF. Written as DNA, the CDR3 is TGTGCCAGCAGCCAGACAGGGAATCCCCACTACGAGCAGTACTTC.

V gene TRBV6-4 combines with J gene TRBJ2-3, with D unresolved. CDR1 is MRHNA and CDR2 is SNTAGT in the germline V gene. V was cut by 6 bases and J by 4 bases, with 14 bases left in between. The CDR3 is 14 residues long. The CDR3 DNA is TGTGCCAGCAGACTAATCGCGGCTGCAGATACGCAGTATTTT. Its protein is CASRLIAAADTQYF.

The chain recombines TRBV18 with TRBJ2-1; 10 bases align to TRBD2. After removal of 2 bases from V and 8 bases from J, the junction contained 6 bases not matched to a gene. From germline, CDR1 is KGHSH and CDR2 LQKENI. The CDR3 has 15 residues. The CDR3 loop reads CASSPTAGGPHEQFF. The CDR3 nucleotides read TGTGCCAGCTCACCAACAGCGGGAGGGCCGCATGAGCAGTTCTTC.

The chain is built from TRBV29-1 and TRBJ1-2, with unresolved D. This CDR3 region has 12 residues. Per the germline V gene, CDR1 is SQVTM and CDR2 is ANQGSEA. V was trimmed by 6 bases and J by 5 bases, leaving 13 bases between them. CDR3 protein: CSVHQDLYGYTF. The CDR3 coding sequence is TGCAGCGTGCATCAGGATCTATATGGCTACACCTTC.

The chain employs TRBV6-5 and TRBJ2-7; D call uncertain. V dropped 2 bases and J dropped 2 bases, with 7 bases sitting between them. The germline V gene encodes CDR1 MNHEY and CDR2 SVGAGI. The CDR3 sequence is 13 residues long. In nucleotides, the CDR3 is TGTGCCAGCAGTTACGCCGGAACCTACGAGCAGTACTTC. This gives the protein CASSYAGTYEQYF.

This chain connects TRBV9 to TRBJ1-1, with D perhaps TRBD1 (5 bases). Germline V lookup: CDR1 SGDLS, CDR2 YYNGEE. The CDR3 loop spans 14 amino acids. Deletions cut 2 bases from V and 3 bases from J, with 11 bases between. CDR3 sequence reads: CASSVGTLDTEAFF. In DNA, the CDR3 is TGTGCCAGCAGCGTCGGGACTCTTGACACTGAAGCTTTCTTT.

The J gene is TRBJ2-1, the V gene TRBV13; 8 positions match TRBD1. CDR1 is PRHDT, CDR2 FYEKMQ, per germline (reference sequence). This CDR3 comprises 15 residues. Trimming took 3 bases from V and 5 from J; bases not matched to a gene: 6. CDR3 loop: CASSFGQGAHNEQFF. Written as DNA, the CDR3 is TGTGCCAGCAGCTTTGGGCAGGGGGCCCACAATGAGCAGTTCTTC.

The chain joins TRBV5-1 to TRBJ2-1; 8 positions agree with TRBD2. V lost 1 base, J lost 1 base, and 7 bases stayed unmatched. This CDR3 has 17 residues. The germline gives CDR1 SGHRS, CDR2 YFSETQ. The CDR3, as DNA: TGCGCCAGCAGCTTGAACGAGCGGGAGTCGTCCTACAATGAGCAGTTCTTC. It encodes CASSLNERESSYNEQFF.

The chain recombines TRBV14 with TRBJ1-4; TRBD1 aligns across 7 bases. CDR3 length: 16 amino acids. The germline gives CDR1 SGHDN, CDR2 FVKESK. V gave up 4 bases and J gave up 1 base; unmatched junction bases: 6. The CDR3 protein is CASSPTGAGTNEKLFF. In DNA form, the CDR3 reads TGTGCCAGCAGCCCTACAGGGGCTGGAACTAATGAAAAACTGTTTTTT. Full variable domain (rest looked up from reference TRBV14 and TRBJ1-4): EAGVTQFPSHSVIEKGQTVTLRCDPISGHDNLYWYRRVMGKEIKFLLHFVKESKQDESGMPNNRFLAERTGGTYSTLKVQPAELEDSGVYFCASSPTGAGTNEKLFFGSGTQLSVL.

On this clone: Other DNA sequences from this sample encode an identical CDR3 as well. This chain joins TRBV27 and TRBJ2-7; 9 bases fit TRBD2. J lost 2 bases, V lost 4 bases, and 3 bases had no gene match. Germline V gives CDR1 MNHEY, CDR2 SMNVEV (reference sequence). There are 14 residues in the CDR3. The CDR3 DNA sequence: TGTGCCAGCAGTTATGCGGGAGGGACCTACGAGCAGTACTTC. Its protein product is CASSYAGGTYEQYF.

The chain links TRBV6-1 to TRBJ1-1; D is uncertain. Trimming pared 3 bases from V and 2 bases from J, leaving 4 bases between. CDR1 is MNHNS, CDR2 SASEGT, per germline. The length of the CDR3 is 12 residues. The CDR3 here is CASSEVNTEAFF. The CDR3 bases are TGTGCCAGCAGTGAGGTCAACACTGAAGCTTTCTTT.

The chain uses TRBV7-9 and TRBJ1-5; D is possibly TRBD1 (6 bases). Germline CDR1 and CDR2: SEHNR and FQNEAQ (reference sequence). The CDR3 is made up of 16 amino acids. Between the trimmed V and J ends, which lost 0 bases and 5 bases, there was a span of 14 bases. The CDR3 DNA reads TGTGCCAGCAGCTTAGCGTCGGCAGGGGACGATCAGCCCCAGCATTTT. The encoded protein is CASSLASAGDDQPQHF.

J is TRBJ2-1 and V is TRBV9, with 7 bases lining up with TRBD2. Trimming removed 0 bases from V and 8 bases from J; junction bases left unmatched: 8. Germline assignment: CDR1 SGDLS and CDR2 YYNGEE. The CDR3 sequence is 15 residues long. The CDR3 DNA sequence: TGTGCCAGCAGCGTAGGCAGGACTAGTTCGCATGAGCAGTTCTTC. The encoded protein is CASSVGRTSSHEQFF.

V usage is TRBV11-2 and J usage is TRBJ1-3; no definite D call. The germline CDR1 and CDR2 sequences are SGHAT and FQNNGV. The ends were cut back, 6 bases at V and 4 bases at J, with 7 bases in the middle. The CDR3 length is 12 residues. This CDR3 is CASRMKGNTIYF. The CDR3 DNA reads TGTGCCAGCAGAATGAAGGGAAACACCATATATTTT.

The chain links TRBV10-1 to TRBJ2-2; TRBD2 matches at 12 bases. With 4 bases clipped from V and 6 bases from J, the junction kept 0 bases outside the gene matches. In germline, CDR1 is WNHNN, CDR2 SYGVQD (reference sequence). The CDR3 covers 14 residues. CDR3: CASSGLAGAGELFF. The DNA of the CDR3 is TGCGCCAGCAGTGGACTAGCGGGAGCCGGGGAGCTGTTTTTT.

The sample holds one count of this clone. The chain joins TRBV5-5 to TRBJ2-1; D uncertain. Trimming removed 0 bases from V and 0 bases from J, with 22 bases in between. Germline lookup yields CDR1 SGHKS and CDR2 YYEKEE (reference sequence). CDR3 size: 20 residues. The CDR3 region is CASSLDYLRSRRGSYNEQFF. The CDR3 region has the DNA TGTGCCAGCAGCTTGGATTATCTTAGATCTAGACGTGGCTCCTACAATGAGCAGTTCTTC.

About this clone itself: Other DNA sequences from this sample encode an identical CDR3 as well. CDR3 amino acids: CAWRGQMNTEAFF. The CDR3 DNA reads as TGTGCCTGGCGGGGACAAATGAACACTGAAGCTTTCTTT. The gene calls are TRBV30 and TRBJ1-1, with D maybe TRBD1 (6 bases). V was clipped by 5 bases and J by 0 bases, with 10 bases between them. The CDR3 is 13 residues long. The germline V gene encodes CDR1 GTSNPN and CDR2 SVGIG (reference sequence).

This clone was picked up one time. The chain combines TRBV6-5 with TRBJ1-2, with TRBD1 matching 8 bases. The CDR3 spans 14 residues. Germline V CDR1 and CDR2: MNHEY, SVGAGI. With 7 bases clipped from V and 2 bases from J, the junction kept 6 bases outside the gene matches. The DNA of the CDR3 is TGTGCCAGCAACCCGGACAGGGCAAACTATGGCTACACCTTC. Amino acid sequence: CASNPDRANYGYTF.